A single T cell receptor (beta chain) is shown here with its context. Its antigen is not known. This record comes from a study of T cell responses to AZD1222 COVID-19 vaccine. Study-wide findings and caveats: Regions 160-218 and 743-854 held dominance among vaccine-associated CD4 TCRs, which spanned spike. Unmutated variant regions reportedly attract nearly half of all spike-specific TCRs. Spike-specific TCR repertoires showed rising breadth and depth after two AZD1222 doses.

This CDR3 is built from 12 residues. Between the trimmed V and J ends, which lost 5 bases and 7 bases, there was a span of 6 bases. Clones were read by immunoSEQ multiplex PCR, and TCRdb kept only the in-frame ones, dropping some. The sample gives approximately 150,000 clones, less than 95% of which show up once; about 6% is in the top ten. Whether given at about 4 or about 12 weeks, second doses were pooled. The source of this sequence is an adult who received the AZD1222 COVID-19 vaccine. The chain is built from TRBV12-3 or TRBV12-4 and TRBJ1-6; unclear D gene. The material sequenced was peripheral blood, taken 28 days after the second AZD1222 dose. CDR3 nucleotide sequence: TGTGCCAGCAGTCAAGAGAATTCACCCCTCCACTTT. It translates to CASSQENSPLHF.